This TCR beta chain derives from a study of vaccination and CD4 T cells after COVID-19. There are 17 residues in the CDR3. Germline CDR1 reads MGHRA; CDR2 reads YSYEKL. V was shortened by 0 bases and J by 3 bases, with 15 bases between the two germline ends. On this clonotype itself: What it recognizes is unknown.

Sequenced with the Oncomine TCR Beta short-read assay was DNA taken from cultured CD4+ T cells. A single record per CDR3 protein comes from TCRdb applying MiXCR to the PCR reads. The sample lists 1,500 to 2,000 distinct CDR3 sequences, 50% to 70% occurring once. Noted treatment: approximately nine-day PBMC culture with coronavirus spike peptide pools or control peptides (ViraFEST assay). Gathered ahead of the COVID-19 pandemic (2011-2018) were the CD4+ T cells of the unexposed donor. Sequencing was performed on CD4+ T cells from blood, cultured in vitro. This receptor was identified in a human donor in good health. This chain connects TRBV4-1 to TRBJ2-4, with D perhaps matching TRBD1 or TRBD2 (7 bases each). CDR3 coding DNA: TGCGCCAGCAGCCAAGATTCAGGGGGGGCTTTCAAAAACATTCAGTACTTC. Translated, it gives CASSQDSGGAFKNIQYF.